Listed below are T cell receptor beta chains from one sample, sequenced in a study of blood T cell repertoires in COVID-19. Repertoires were generated with immunoSEQ multiplex PCR, while TCRdb's copy carries only in-frame clones and drops some. The data show 150,000 to 180,000 clones, 83% seen once. Sequenced: peripheral blood. These receptors came from a woman aged 55-75 years with COVID-19, enrolled during active disease. Each CDR3 is given with its conserved first and last residue. D genes are given only for firm matches. Rows give clone size only sometimes, using once, few, many, or a class for an expanded clone.

j_call,clone_size,d_call,v_call,cdr3_nt,cdr3_aa
TRBJ2-1,.,TRBD2,TRBV5-1,TGCGCCAGCAGCCTTTTACTAGCGGGAGGCCGGGATGAGCAGTTCTTC,CASSLLLAGGRDEQFF
TRBJ2-6,few,TRBD1,TRBV18,TGTGCCAGCTCACCTACAGGGGCTGGGGCCAACGTCCTGACTTTC,CASSPTGAGANVLTF
TRBJ2-1,.,.,TRBV19,TGTGCCAGTAGTCACCCAGTGGGGGCCGTGAACAATGAGCAGTTCTTC,CASSHPVGAVNNEQFF
TRBJ1-1,.,TRBD1,TRBV5-1,TGCGCCAGCAGCTTGGGGACTATGACAGGGAAAGTTACTGAAGCTTTCTTT,CASSLGTMTGKVTEAFF
TRBJ2-4,.,.,TRBV19,TGTGCCACCTCCGGAGGTTACATTCAGTACTTC,CATSGGYIQYF
TRBJ2-7,.,.,TRBV20-1,TGCAGTGCTGTTCAGCGGGAGCAGTACTTC,CSAVQREQYF
TRBJ1-2,.,.,TRBV7-8,TGTGCCAGCAGCTTCGACAGACGCTATGGCTACACCTTC,CASSFDRRYGYTF
TRBJ2-1,.,.,TRBV5-1,TGCGCCAGCAGCTCCACGGGGTTCAATGAGCAGTTCTTC,CASSSTGFNEQFF
TRBJ1-5,.,.,TRBV5-6,TGTGCCAGCAGCTTGGGGGGGGATCGACAGCCCCAGCATTTT,CASSLGGDRQPQHF
TRBJ1-2,.,TRBD1,TRBV19,TGTGCCAGTAGTATGGGGGGACAGGGGTTCTATGGCTACACCTTC,CASSMGGQGFYGYTF
TRBJ1-4,.,.,TRBV5-1,TGCGCCAGCAGCCCGCGGGGTATTGGCGAAAAACTGTTTTTT,CASSPRGIGEKLFF
TRBJ1-1,.,.,TRBV18,TGTGCCAGCTCACCTTTCAGTACAGGGAAAACTGAAGCTTTCTTT,CASSPFSTGKTEAFF
TRBJ1-2,.,.,TRBV9,TGTGCCAGCAGCCTAGGGGCCTGGAGGACGCGTGGCTACACCTTC,CASSLGAWRTRGYTF
TRBJ2-2,.,TRBD1,TRBV12-5,TGTGCTAGTGCCCACAGGGGGCGAGCCGGGGAGCTGTTTTTT,CASAHRGRAGELFF
TRBJ1-6,.,.,TRBV7-9,TGTGCCAGCAGCTTATTAGGGGGTGATTCACCCCTCCACTTT,CASSLLGGDSPLHF
TRBJ2-3,.,TRBD2,TRBV3-1/TRBV3-2,TGTGCCAGCACCGCTGGCGGGAGTTCAGATACGCAGTATTTT,CASTAGGSSDTQYF
TRBJ2-1,.,.,TRBV5-1,TGCGCCAGCAGCTTGGACGGGAGTTGGAATGAGCAGTTCTTC,CASSLDGSWNEQFF
TRBJ2-1,.,TRBD2,TRBV3-1/TRBV3-2,TGTGCCAGCGATTCGGGACTAGTTCTCGGTGAGCAGTTCTTC,CASDSGLVLGEQFF
TRBJ1-3,.,TRBD1,TRBV14,TGTGCCAGCAGCCCCCTAGGGGGCGTCGGAAACACCATATATTTT,CASSPLGGVGNTIYF
TRBJ1-4,.,.,TRBV7-6,TGTGCCAGCAGCTTAGTGCCAGGGCCTAATGAAAAACTGTTTTTT,CASSLVPGPNEKLFF
TRBJ1-1,once,TRBD1,TRBV7-3,TGTGCCAGCAGCGCAGCCGGGACAGGGAACACTGAAGCTTTCTTT,CASSAAGTGNTEAFF
TRBJ2-1,.,TRBD2,TRBV9,TGTGCCAGCAGCGTAGCCTCTAGCGGGAGTTGGAATGAGCAGTTCTTC,CASSVASSGSWNEQFF
TRBJ2-5,.,.,TRBV27,TGTGCCAGCAGCCGGACTCCGGGAGAGACCCAGTACTTC,CASSRTPGETQYF
TRBJ1-3,.,.,TRBV5-8,TGTGCCAGCAGCGACAGTCCCGGAAACACCATATATTTT,CASSDSPGNTIYF
TRBJ2-3,.,TRBD1,TRBV6-5,TGTGCCAGCAGTTACCTGACAGGGTCAGGAGATACGCAGTATTTT,CASSYLTGSGDTQYF
TRBJ2-7,once,.,TRBV5-1,TGCGCCAGCAGCAGAACAGGGAGCCACGAGCAGTACTTC,CASSRTGSHEQYF
TRBJ2-5,.,.,TRBV6-5,TGTGCCAGCAGTTACCCCCAGGGGGGAAAAGAGACCCAGTACTTC,CASSYPQGGKETQYF
TRBJ1-2,.,.,TRBV12-3/TRBV12-4,TGTGCCAGCAGTGGTTACGGTGGCTACACCTTC,CASSGYGGYTF
TRBJ1-2,.,.,TRBV4-1,TGCGCCAGCAGCCACCCCAGCCAGGCAGAGGGATCATATGGCTACACCTTC,CASSHPSQAEGSYGYTF
TRBJ2-3,.,.,TRBV2,TGTGCCAGCAGTGAAGGTCGTTTTGGGGCGGATACGCAGTATTTT,CASSEGRFGADTQYF
TRBJ2-7,.,TRBD2,TRBV3-1/TRBV3-2,TGTGCCAGCAGCCCCGGTGCTCTAGCGGGGGCCTACGAGCAGTACTTC,CASSPGALAGAYEQYF
TRBJ2-5,.,.,TRBV2,TGTGCCAGCATAGGTGGGCCCCAAGAGACCCAGTACTTC,CASIGGPQETQYF
TRBJ2-1,.,.,TRBV7-6,TGTGCCAGCAGCTTTGGGCTATCCTACAATGAGCAGTTCTTC,CASSFGLSYNEQFF
TRBJ2-6,.,.,TRBV5-1,TGCGCCAGCAGCTTCAACACCCTCTCTGGGGCCAACGTCCTGACTTTC,CASSFNTLSGANVLTF
TRBJ1-6,.,.,TRBV7-6,TGTGCCAGCAGCTTATCCGGGTCCGCCATCGATTCACCCCTCCACTTT,CASSLSGSAIDSPLHF
TRBJ1-3,.,.,TRBV30,TGTGCCTCCCCCCGGAGGTCTGGAAACACCATATATTTT,CASPRRSGNTIYF
TRBJ2-7,.,.,TRBV12-3/TRBV12-4,TGTGCCAGCAGTTTACGGGGCGAGCAGTACTTC,CASSLRGEQYF
TRBJ2-1,.,TRBD1,TRBV3-1/TRBV3-2,TGTGCCAGCAGCCAGAACAGGGGGAGACCCTACAATGAGCAGTTCTTC,CASSQNRGRPYNEQFF
TRBJ1-5,.,.,TRBV5-1,TGCGCCAGCAGCTTGGGCGACAGTAGCAATCAGCCCCAGCATTTT,CASSLGDSSNQPQHF
TRBJ1-1,once,TRBD1,TRBV19,TGTGCCAGTAGTCTCCGACAGGGGACCACTGAAGCTTTCTTT,CASSLRQGTTEAFF
TRBJ1-5,.,TRBD1,TRBV18,TGTGCCAGCTCAGGACGGGACAGGGAGCCCCAGCATTTT,CASSGRDREPQHF
TRBJ2-4,.,.,TRBV9,TGTGCCAGCAGCGTAGCCCCCAAGTCGGGGATAAACATTCAGTACTTC,CASSVAPKSGINIQYF
TRBJ1-2,.,TRBD1,TRBV19,TGTGCCAGTAGTGTTTCATCTGGACAGGGGTATGGCTATGGCTACACCTTC,CASSVSSGQGYGYGYTF
TRBJ1-1,.,.,TRBV9,TGTGCCAGCAGTGTGTCGACAGCCATGAACACTGAAGCTTTCTTT,CASSVSTAMNTEAFF
TRBJ1-3,.,TRBD1,TRBV7-2,TGTGCCAGCAGCAGAGGACAGGGGGCTGGAAACACCATATATTTT,CASSRGQGAGNTIYF
TRBJ1-5,.,TRBD1,TRBV24-1,TGTGCCACCAGTGAACCTGACAGGGAGAGGAGTCAGCCCCAGCATTTT,CATSEPDRERSQPQHF
TRBJ2-1,.,TRBD2,TRBV18,TGTGCCAGCTCGCCCAAGGCGACTAGCGGAACCTACAATGAGCAGTTCTTC,CASSPKATSGTYNEQFF
TRBJ1-1,few,.,TRBV5-5,TGTGCCAGCAGCTTGGAGCTCAGGGGGAACACTGAAGCTTTCTTT,CASSLELRGNTEAFF
TRBJ2-3,.,.,TRBV10-2,TGCGCCAGCATGTGGAGGGCAGATACGCAGTATTTT,CASMWRADTQYF
TRBJ1-2,.,.,TRBV3-1/TRBV3-2,TGTGCCAGCAGCCAGCCACCACCCAACTCTGGCTACACCTTC,CASSQPPPNSGYTF
TRBJ1-3,.,TRBD1,TRBV2,TGTGCCAGCAGGGGACAGGGCTTCTCTGGAAACACCATATATTTT,CASRGQGFSGNTIYF
TRBJ1-1,.,.,TRBV5-4,TGTGCCAGCAGCTACCAGGGGAACACTGAAGCTTTCTTT,CASSYQGNTEAFF
TRBJ2-1,.,TRBD1,TRBV18,TGTGCCAGCTCACCATTCGGACAGGGGCTCTCGTACAATGAGCAGTTCTTC,CASSPFGQGLSYNEQFF
TRBJ1-5,.,.,TRBV21-1,TGTGCCAGCAGCAGTCGACTTTGGCCCCGGGACACCAATCAGCCCCAGCATTTT,CASSSRLWPRDTNQPQHF
TRBJ2-7,.,.,TRBV7-8,TGTGCCAGCAGCCCAAGGCAGGTTAACTACGAGCAGTACTTC,CASSPRQVNYEQYF